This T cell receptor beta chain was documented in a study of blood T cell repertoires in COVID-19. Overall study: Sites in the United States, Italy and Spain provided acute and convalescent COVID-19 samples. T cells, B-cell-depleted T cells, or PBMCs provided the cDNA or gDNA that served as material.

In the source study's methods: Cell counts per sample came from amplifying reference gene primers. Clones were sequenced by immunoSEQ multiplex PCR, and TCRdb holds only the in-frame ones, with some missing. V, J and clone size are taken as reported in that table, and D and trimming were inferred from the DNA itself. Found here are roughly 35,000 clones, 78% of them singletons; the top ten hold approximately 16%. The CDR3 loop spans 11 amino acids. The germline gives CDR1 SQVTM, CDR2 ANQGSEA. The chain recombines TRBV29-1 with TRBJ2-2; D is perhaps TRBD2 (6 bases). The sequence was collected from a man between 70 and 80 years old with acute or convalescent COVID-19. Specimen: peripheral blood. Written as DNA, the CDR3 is TGCTCAACCTGGGGGGCCGGGGAGCTGTTTTTT. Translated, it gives CSTWGAGELFF.